Sequencing of this T cell receptor beta chain was carried out in a study of lymphopenia after photon versus proton radiotherapy. General study results and limits: Post-nadir TCR diversity decline inversely tracked overall survival among those who died. Survival link was tested only in deceased patients; proton benefit remains a possibility. Oligoclonal CD8+ Temra expansion after nadir drove photon patients' diversity drop.

Germline CDR1 and CDR2: LNHDA and SQIVND (reference sequence). V lost 8 bases and J lost 0, with 14 bases in between. The CDR3 spans 15 residues. Only in-frame clones appear in the TCRdb table, and some are missing; sequencing was by immunoSEQ multiplex PCR. In the table there are about 22,000 clones, 85% to 90% of which are singletons. Comments on this clone: The antigen is not known.

The input for sequencing was peripheral blood, taken from a patient treated with proton-based radiotherapy. This clonotype was sampled from an elderly man with esophageal cancer. This chain joins TRBV19 and TRBJ1-3; D possibly corresponds to TRBD1 (5 bases). CDR3 in amino acids: CASRRDRNSGNTIYF. The CDR3, as DNA: TGTGCCAGTCGCCGAGACAGAAACTCTGGAAACACCATATATTTT.